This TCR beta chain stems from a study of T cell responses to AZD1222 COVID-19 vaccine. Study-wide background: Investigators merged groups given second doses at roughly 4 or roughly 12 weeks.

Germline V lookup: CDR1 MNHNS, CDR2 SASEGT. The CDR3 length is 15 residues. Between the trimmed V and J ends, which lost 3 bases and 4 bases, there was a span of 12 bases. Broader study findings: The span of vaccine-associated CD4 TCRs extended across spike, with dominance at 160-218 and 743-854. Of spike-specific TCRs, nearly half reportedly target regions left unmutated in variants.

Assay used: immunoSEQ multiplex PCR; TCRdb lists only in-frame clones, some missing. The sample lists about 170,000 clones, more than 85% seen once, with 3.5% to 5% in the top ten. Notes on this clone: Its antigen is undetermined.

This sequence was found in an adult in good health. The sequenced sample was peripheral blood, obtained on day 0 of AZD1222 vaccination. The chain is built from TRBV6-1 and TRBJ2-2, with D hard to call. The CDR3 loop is CASSDRRPVTGELFF. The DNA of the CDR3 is TGTGCCAGCAGTGACCGACGACCGGTCACCGGGGAGCTGTTTTTT.